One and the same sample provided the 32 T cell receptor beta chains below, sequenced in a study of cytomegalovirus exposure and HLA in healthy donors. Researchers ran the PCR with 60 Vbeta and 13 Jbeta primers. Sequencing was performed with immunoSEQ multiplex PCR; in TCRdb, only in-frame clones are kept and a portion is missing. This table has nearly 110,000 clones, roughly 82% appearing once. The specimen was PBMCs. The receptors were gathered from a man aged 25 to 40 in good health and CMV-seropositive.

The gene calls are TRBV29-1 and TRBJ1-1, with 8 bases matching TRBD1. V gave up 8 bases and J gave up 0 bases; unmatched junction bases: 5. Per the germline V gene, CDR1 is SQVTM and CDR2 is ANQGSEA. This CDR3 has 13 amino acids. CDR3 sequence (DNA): TGCAGCATCCGACAGGGGATGAACACTGAAGCTTTCTTT. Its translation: CSIRQGMNTEAFF.

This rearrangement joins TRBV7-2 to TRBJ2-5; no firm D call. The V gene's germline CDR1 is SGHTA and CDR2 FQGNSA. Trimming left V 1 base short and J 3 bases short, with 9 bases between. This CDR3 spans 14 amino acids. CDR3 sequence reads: CASSLEARKETQYF. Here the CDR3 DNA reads TGTGCCAGCAGCTTAGAGGCGAGGAAAGAGACCCAGTACTTC.

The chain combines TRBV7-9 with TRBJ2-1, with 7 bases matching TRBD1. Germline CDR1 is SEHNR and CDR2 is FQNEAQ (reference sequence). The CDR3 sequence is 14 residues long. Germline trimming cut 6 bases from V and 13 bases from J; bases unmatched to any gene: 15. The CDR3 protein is CASSPSWDSLEQFF. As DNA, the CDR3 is TGTGCCAGCAGTCCCTCTTGGGACAGCCTTGAACAGTTCTTC. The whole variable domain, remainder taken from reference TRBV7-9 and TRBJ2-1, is DTGVSQNPRHKITKRGQNVTFRCDPISEHNRLYWYRQTLGQGPEFLTYFQNEAQLEKSRLLSDRFSAERPKGSFSTLEIQRTEQGDSAMYLCASSPSWDSLEQFFGPGTRLTVL.

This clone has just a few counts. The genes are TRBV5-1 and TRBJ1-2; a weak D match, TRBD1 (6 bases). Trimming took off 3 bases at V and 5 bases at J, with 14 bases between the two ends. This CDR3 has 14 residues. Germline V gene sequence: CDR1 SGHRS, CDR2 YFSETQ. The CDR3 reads CASSSLADSYGYTF. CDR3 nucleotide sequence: TGCGCCAGCAGCTCCTTGGCGGACAGTTATGGCTACACCTTC. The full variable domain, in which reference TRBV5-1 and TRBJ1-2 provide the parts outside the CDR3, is KAGVTQTPRYLIKTRGQQVTLSCSPISGHRSVSWYQQTPGQGLQFLFEYFSETQRNKGNFPGRFSGRQFSNSRSEMNVSTLELGDSALYLCASSSLADSYGYTFGSGTRLTVV.

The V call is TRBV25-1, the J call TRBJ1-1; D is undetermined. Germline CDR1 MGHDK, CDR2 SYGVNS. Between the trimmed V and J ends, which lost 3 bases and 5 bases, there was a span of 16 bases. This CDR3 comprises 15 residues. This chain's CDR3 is CASSDFPGVRTEAFF. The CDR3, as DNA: TGTGCCAGCAGTGATTTCCCCGGGGTTAGGACTGAAGCTTTCTTT.

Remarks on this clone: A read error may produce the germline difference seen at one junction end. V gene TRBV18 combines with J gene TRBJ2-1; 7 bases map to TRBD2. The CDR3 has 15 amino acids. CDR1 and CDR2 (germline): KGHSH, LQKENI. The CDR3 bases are TGTGCCAGCTCACCACCGTTGGGGGGGTACAATCAGCAGTTCTTC. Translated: CASSPPLGGYNQQFF.

The CDR3 is CASSGTANQETQYF. The DNA of the CDR3 is TGTGCCAGTAGTGGGACAGCCAACCAAGAGACCCAGTACTTC. This chain links TRBV19 with TRBJ2-5; 7 bases map to TRBD1. The CDR3 sequence is 14 residues long. CDR1 and CDR2 (germline): LNHDA, SQIVND (reference sequence). V gave up 5 bases and J gave up 0 bases; unmatched junction bases: 3.

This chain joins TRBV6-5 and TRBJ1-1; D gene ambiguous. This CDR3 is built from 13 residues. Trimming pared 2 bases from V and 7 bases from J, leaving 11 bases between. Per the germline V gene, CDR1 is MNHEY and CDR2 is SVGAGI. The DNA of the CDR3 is TGTGCCAGCAGTTACCCCTCTACAGATGAAGCTTTCTTT. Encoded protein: CASSYPSTDEAFF.

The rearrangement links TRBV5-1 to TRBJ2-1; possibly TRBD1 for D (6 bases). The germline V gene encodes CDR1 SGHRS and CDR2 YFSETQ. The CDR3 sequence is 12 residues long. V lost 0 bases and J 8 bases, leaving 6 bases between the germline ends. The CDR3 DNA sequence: TGCGCCAGCAGCTTGGGACAGGATGAGCAGTTCTTC. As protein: CASSLGQDEQFF.

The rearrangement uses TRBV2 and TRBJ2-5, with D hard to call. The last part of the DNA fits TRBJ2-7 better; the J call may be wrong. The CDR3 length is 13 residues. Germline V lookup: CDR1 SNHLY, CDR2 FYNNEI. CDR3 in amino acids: CASSGQDTHEQYF. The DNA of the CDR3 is TGTGCCAGCAGTGGTCAGGATACCCACGAGCAGTACTTC.

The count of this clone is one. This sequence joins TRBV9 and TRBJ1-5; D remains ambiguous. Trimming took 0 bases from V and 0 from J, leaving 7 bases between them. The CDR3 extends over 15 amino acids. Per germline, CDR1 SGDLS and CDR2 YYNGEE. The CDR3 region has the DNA TGTGCCAGCAGCGTAGGGCAGATTAGCAATCAGCCCCAGCATTTT. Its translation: CASSVGQISNQPQHF.

CDR3 nucleotides: TGTGCCAGCAGCCGGCGGGGCGGTGAGAATCAGCCCCAGCATTTT. Protein: CASSRRGGENQPQHF. This chain joins TRBV2 and TRBJ1-5, with D maybe TRBD1 (5 bases). The V gene's germline CDR1 is SNHLY and CDR2 FYNNEI. This CDR3 is built from 15 residues. V lost 6 bases and J 4 bases, leaving 16 bases between the germline ends.

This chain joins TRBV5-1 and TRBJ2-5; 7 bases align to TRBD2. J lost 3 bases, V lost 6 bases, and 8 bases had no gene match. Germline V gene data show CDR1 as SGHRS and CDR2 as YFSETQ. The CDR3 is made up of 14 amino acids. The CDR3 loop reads CASNPRAGEETQYF. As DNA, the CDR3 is TGCGCCAGCAATCCCAGGGCGGGGGAAGAGACCCAGTACTTC.

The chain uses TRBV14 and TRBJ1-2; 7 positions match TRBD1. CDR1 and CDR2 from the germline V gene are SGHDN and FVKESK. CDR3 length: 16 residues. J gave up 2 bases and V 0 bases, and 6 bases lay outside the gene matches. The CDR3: CASSQDSTGNNYGYTF. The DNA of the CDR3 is TGTGCCAGCAGCCAAGACTCGACAGGGAACAACTATGGCTACACCTTC.

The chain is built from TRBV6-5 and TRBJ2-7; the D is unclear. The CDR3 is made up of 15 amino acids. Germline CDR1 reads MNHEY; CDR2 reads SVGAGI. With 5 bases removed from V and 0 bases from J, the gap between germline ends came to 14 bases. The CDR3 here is CASSTETASSYEQYF. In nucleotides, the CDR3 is TGTGCCAGCAGTACCGAGACTGCTAGCTCCTACGAGCAGTACTTC.

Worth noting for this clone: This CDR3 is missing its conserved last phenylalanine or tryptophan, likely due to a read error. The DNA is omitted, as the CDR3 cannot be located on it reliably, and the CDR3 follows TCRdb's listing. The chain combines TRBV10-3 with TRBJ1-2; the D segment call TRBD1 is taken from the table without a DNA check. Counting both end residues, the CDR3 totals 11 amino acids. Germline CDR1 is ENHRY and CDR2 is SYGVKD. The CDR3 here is CATGQRYGYTC.

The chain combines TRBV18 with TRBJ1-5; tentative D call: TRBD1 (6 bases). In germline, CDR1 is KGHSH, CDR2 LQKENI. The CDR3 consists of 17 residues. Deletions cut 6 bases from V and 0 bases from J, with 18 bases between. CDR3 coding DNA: TGTGCCAGCTCGCTCACAGGGCCCCGAAATAGCAATCAGCCCCAGCATTTT. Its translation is CASSLTGPRNSNQPQHF.

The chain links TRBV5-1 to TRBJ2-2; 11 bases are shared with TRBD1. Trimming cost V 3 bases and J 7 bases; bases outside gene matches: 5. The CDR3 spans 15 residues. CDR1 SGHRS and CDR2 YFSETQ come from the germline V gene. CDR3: CASSWTGGFDGELFF. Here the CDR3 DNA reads TGCGCCAGCAGCTGGACAGGGGGCTTCGACGGGGAGCTGTTTTTT.

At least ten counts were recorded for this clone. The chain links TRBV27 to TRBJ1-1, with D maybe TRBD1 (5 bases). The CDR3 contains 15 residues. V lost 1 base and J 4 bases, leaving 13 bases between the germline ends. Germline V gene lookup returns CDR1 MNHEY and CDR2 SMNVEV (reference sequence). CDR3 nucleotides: TGTGCCAGCAGTTTATTTAGTGACAGAACCACTGAAGCTTTCTTT. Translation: CASSLFSDRTTEAFF.

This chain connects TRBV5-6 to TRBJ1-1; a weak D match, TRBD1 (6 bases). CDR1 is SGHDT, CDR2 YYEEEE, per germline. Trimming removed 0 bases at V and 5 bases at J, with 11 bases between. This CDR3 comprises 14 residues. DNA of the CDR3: TGTGCCAGCAGCTTGGCTGGGGGCGTAACTGAAGCTTTCTTT. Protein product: CASSLAGGVTEAFF.

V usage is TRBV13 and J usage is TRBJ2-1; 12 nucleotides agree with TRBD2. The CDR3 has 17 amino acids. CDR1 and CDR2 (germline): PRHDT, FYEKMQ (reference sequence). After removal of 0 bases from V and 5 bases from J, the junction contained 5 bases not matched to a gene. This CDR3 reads CASSLGLAGGRHNEQFF. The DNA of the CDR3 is TGTGCCAGCAGCTTAGGCCTAGCGGGGGGGAGGCACAATGAGCAGTTCTTC. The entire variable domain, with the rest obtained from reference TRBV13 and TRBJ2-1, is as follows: AAGVIQSPRHLIKEKRETATLKCYPIPRHDTVYWYQQGPGQDPQFLISFYEKMQSDKGSIPDRFSAQQFSDYHSELNMSSLELGDSALYFCASSLGLAGGRHNEQFFGPGTRLTVL.

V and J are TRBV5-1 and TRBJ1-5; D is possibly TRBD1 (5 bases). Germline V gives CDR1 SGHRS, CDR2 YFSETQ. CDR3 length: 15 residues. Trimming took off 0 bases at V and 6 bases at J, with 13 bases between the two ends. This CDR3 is CASSLDPGVGQPQHF. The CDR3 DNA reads TGCGCCAGCAGCTTGGACCCGGGGGTTGGTCAGCCCCAGCATTTT.

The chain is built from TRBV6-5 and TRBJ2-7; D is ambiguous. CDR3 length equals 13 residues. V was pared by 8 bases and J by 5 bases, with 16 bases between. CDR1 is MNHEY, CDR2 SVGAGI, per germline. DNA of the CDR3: TGTGCCAGCCACAGTTGGGCCCAGGACGAGCAGTACTTC. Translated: CASHSWAQDEQYF.

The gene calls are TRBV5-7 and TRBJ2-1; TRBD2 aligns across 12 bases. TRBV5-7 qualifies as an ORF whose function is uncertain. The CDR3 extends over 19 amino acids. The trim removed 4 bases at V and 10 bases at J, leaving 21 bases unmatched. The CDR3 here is CASSPLVVRTSGGPKEQFF. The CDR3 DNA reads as TGTGCCAGCAGCCCATTGGTTGTTAGAACTAGCGGGGGGCCGAAGGAGCAGTTCTTC.

The CDR3 DNA reads TGTGCCAGCAGTCCTCCGGGACAGTTGATTGGCTACACCTTC. The encoded protein is CASSPPGQLIGYTF. The gene calls are TRBV6-5 and TRBJ1-2; 7 bases line up with TRBD1. From germline, CDR1 is MNHEY and CDR2 SVGAGI. The J segment lost 7 bases and the V segment lost 5 bases, leaving 10 bases of the junction unmatched. The CDR3 sequence is 14 residues long.

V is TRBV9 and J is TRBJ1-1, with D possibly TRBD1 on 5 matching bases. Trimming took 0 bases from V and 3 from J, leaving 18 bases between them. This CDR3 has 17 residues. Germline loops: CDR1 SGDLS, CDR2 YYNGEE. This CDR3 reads CASSVEAAAKGYTEAFF. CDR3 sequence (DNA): TGTGCCAGCAGCGTAGAGGCGGCTGCAAAGGGGTACACTGAAGCTTTCTTT.

CDR3 coding DNA: TGTGCCTGGAGTGTTAGCGGGGAGCTGTTTTTT. Amino acids: CAWSVSGELFF. The gene calls are TRBV30 and TRBJ2-2; D remains ambiguous. V was shortened by 0 bases and J by 7 bases, with 3 bases between the two germline ends. The V gene's germline CDR1 is GTSNPN and CDR2 SVGIG (reference sequence). The CDR3 is 11 residues long. Complete variable domain (other parts from reference TRBV30 and TRBJ2-2): SQTIHQWPATLVQPVGSPLSLECTVEGTSNPNLYWYRQAAGRGLQLLFYSVGIGQISSEVPQNLSASRPQDRQFILSSKKLLLSDSGFYLCAWSVSGELFFGEGSRLTVL.

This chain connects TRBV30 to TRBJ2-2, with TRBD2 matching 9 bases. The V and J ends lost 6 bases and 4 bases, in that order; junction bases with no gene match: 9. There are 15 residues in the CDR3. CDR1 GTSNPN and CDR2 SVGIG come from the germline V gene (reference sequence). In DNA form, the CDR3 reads TGTGCCTGCCGGAGGCGGGGGGGCATCACCGGGGAGCTGTTTTTT. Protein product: CACRRRGGITGELFF. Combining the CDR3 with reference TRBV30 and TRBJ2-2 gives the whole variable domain SQTIHQWPATLVQPVGSPLSLECTVEGTSNPNLYWYRQAAGRGLQLLFYSVGIGQISSEVPQNLSASRPQDRQFILSSKKLLLSDSGFYLCACRRRGGITGELFFGEGSRLTVL.

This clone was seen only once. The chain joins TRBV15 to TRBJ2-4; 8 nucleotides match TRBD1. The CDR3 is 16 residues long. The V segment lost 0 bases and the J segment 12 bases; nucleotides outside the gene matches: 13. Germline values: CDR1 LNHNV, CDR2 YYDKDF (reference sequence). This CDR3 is CATSRDLAQGGYSQYF. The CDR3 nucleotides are TGTGCCACCAGCAGAGATTTAGCACAGGGGGGCTACAGTCAGTACTTC.

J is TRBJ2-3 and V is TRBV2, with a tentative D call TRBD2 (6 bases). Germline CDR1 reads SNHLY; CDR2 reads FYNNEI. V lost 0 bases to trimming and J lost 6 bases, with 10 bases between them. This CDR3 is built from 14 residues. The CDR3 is CASSEAEGLDTQYF. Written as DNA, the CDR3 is TGTGCCAGCAGTGAAGCGGAGGGGCTTGATACGCAGTATTTT.

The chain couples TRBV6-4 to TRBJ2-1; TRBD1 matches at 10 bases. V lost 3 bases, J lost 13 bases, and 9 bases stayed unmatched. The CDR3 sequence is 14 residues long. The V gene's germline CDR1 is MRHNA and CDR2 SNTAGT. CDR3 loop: CASSEVGTGDEQFF. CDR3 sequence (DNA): TGTGCCAGCAGTGAAGTCGGGACAGGGGACGAACAGTTCTTC.

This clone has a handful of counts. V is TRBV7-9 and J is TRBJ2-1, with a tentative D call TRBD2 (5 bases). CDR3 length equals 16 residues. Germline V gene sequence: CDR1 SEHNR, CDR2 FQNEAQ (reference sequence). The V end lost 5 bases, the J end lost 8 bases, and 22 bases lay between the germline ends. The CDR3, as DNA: TGTGCCAGCAGCCTTGGCCGGGATTTAATTAGGGATGAGCAGTTCTTC. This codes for CASSLGRDLIRDEQFF.